Listed here are 16 T cell receptor beta chains from one sample, sequenced in a study of shared clonotypes between healthy human individuals. Measured with immunoSEQ multiplex PCR; TCRdb has only the in-frame clones, and not every one. The profile covers about 1,500,000 clones, with roughly 96% appearing a single time and approximately 1.1% taken by the ten largest. Source material: naive CD4+ T cells sorted from blood. Subset in this sample: CD45RA+ positively selected. The source is a man aged 30 to 39 in good health.

The V call is TRBV29-1, the J call TRBJ2-7, with a possible D match to TRBD1 (5 bases). Germline lookup yields CDR1 SQVTM and CDR2 ANQGSEA. V was shortened by 3 bases and J by 7 bases, with 13 bases between the two germline ends. There are 12 residues in the CDR3. CDR3 DNA sequence: TGCAGCGTTGATTTGCAGGGAAGTGAGCAGTACTTC. This sequence encodes CSVDLQGSEQYF.

This chain links TRBV7-9 with TRBJ2-5, with TRBD1 matching 7 bases. The CDR3 spans 13 residues. V shed 5 bases, J shed 5 bases, and the junction held 5 bases outside the gene matches. The germline V gene has CDR1 SEHNR and CDR2 FQNEAQ (reference sequence). CDR3 DNA sequence: TGTGCCAGCAGCCACAGGGGTAGTGAGACCCAGTACTTC. It encodes CASSHRGSETQYF.

The CDR3 sequence is CASGTGSKNIQYF. The CDR3 DNA follows: TGTGCTTCGGGGACTGGTTCAAAAAACATTCAGTACTTC. The rearrangement uses TRBV10-3 and TRBJ2-4; D possibly corresponds to TRBD2 (6 bases). This CDR3 has 13 residues. Germline CDR1 is ENHRY and CDR2 is SYGVKD.

This clone was detected a few times. The chain recombines TRBV27 with TRBJ2-3; no clear D. V lost 6 bases and J lost 1, with 11 bases in between. Germline V CDR1 and CDR2: MNHEY, SMNVEV (reference sequence). The CDR3 consists of 14 residues. The CDR3 nucleotides are TGTGCCAGCAGCTACACGGCCCGCACAGATACGCAGTATTTT. Residues: CASSYTARTDTQYF.

The rearrangement joins TRBV7-9 to TRBJ2-1, with no clear D. V lost 5 bases to trimming and J lost 0 bases, with 11 bases between them. Germline V lookup: CDR1 SEHNR, CDR2 FQNEAQ (reference sequence). CDR3 size: 15 residues. CDR3 protein: CASSLETSSYNEQFF. In DNA form, the CDR3 reads TGTGCCAGCAGCCTAGAAACGAGCTCCTACAATGAGCAGTTCTTC.

This chain connects TRBV28 to TRBJ1-3; D may be TRBD1 (6 bases). Trimming left V 7 bases short and J 0 bases short, with 13 bases between. CDR1 is MDHEN, CDR2 SYDVKM, per germline. CDR3 length equals 15 residues. The CDR3 DNA sequence: TGTGCCAGCACCTGGGGGCTCCCCTCTGGAAACACCATATATTTT. Translating gives CASTWGLPSGNTIYF.

V gene TRBV15 combines with J gene TRBJ2-3; no clear D gene. The CDR3 length is 14 residues. Germline CDR1 reads LNHNV; CDR2 reads YYDKDF (reference sequence). Trimming pared 1 base from V and 2 bases from J, leaving 7 bases between. CDR3 bases: TGTGCCACCAGCAGAGGGGGAAACACAGATACGCAGTATTTT. Amino acid sequence: CATSRGGNTDTQYF.

The chain combines TRBV10-1 with TRBJ2-1, with 8 bases aligning to TRBD1. This CDR3 comprises 15 residues. Germline V gene lookup returns CDR1 WNHNN and CDR2 SYGVQD (reference sequence). V lost 0 bases and J lost 9; bases outside the gene matches: 7. The CDR3 nucleotides read TGCGCCAGCAGTGAGTCAGGGACAGGATCCACTGAGCAGTTCTTC. Translating it yields CASSESGTGSTEQFF.

CDR3 DNA: TGTGCCAGTAGTGAGAGACCTAACTATGGCTACACCTTC. The encoded protein is CASSERPNYGYTF. The chain is built from TRBV19 and TRBJ1-2, with D unresolved. The ends were cut back, 5 bases at V and 0 bases at J, with 7 bases in the middle. Per germline, CDR1 LNHDA and CDR2 SQIVND (reference sequence). The CDR3 is 13 amino acids.

The genes are TRBV2 and TRBJ1-1; 9 bases are shared with TRBD1. The trim removed 3 bases at V and 4 bases at J, leaving 12 bases unmatched. The germline V gene encodes CDR1 SNHLY and CDR2 FYNNEI. The CDR3 runs to 17 residues. In nucleotides, the CDR3 is TGTGCCAGCAGTGAGACCATTTCCGGGACAGGGAGCACTGAAGCTTTCTTT. This gives the protein CASSETISGTGSTEAFF.

A single count supports this clone. The rearrangement uses TRBV7-9 and TRBJ2-2, with D possibly matching TRBD2 (5 bases). Trimming cost V 8 bases and J 6 bases, with 28 bases left between them. Germline lookup yields CDR1 SEHNR and CDR2 FQNEAQ (reference sequence). The CDR3 has 18 residues. CDR3 sequence: CASLPPPDSSKGAGELFF. The DNA for the CDR3 is TGTGCCAGCCTTCCCCCCCCGGACTCGTCGAAGGGAGCCGGGGAGCTGTTTTTT.

V gene TRBV27 combines with J gene TRBJ2-1, with TRBD2 identical over 15 bases. This CDR3 contains 18 residues. After removal of 7 bases from V and 1 base from J, the junction contained 8 bases not matched to a gene. Germline V gives CDR1 MNHEY, CDR2 SMNVEV (reference sequence). CDR3 nucleotide sequence: TGTGCCAGCACCTTTGGGACTAGCGGGAGGAGGTCCTACAATGAGCAGTTCTTC. The encoded protein is CASTFGTSGRRSYNEQFF.

This clone appeared once. The chain combines TRBV6-1 with TRBJ1-1; perhaps TRBD1 as D (5 bases). Germline assignment: CDR1 MNHNS and CDR2 SASEGT. V was trimmed by 5 bases and J by 8 bases, leaving 15 bases between them. CDR3 length: 13 residues. This CDR3 is CASSRGRSAEAFF. The CDR3, as DNA: TGTGCCAGCAGTAGGGGAAGGAGCGCCGAAGCTTTCTTT.

The chain is built from TRBV2 and TRBJ2-5; tentatively, D is TRBD2 (5 bases). The CDR3 consists of 13 residues. Per the germline V gene, CDR1 is SNHLY and CDR2 is FYNNEI. Trimming removed 5 bases from V and 5 bases from J, with 12 bases in between. DNA of the CDR3: TGTGCCAGCAGTCTGCTGGGGAGCGAGACCCAGTACTTC. Protein product: CASSLLGSETQYF.

This clone showed up just once. The J gene is TRBJ1-2, the V gene TRBV2; a weak D match, TRBD1 (5 bases). CDR1 SNHLY and CDR2 FYNNEI come from the germline V gene. The V end was cut by 5 bases, the J end by 5 bases, with 15 bases between. The CDR3 extends over 14 amino acids. CDR3 loop: CASSWGREAYGYTF. DNA for the CDR3: TGTGCCAGCAGTTGGGGCAGGGAGGCTTATGGCTACACCTTC.

This clone showed up just a few times. The chain employs TRBV2 and TRBJ2-1, with 9 bases aligning to TRBD1. The CDR3 extends over 16 amino acids. Germline CDR1 and CDR2: SNHLY and FYNNEI. V was pared by 6 bases and J by 4 bases, with 10 bases of the junction left unmatched. CDR3 sequence: CASSIPGDREYNEQFF. The CDR3 DNA reads TGTGCCAGCAGCATCCCCGGGGACAGGGAATACAATGAGCAGTTCTTC.